The TCR beta chain described here comes from a study of T cell responses to AZD1222 COVID-19 vaccine. TCRdb's copy holds only in-frame clones and misses some; the assay was immunoSEQ multiplex PCR. This repertoire shows roughly 120,000 clones, about nine tenths found once; its top ten account for 2.5% to 3%. Sequenced here: peripheral blood, sampled 28 days after the second AZD1222 dose. This TCR was sampled from an adult who received the AZD1222 COVID-19 vaccine.

The CDR3 reads CSVEGQGTSYEQYF. CDR3 DNA: TGCAGCGTTGAAGGGCAGGGGACCTCCTACGAGCAGTACTTC. J is TRBJ2-7 and V is TRBV29-1; a possible D gene is TRBD1 (6 bases). The CDR3 has 14 amino acids. V was pared by 1 base and J by 0 bases, with 10 bases between. Germline V lookup: CDR1 SQVTM, CDR2 ANQGSEA.